Each of the 25 T cell receptor beta chains below was sequenced from the same sample in a study of PD-1 blockade in classical Hodgkin lymphoma. Here immunoSEQ multiplex PCR was the method, and the copy in TCRdb shows in-frame clones only, minus some. The table has roughly 38,000 clones, roughly nine tenths seen once. There was relapse after autologous stem cell transplantation in every patient, and there was variation in brentuximab vedotin exposure. The sequences come from peripheral blood mononuclear cells (PBMCs), collected before the second cycle of nivolumab. The receptors originated from a human donor with classical Hodgkin lymphoma.

This chain connects TRBV5-1 to TRBJ2-7; D not certain. Near its end, the DNA agrees better with TRBJ2-1, so the J call may be wrong. The germline V gene encodes CDR1 SGHRS and CDR2 YFSETQ. This CDR3 region has 12 residues. DNA for the CDR3: TGCGCCAGCAGCTTACGATACAATGAGCAGTTCTTC. Translating it yields CASSLRYNEQFF.

The rearrangement joins TRBV27 to TRBJ2-2, with 14 bases that match TRBD2. The CDR3 has 16 residues. Trimming cost V 7 bases and J 7 bases; bases outside gene matches: 8. The germline V gene has CDR1 MNHEY and CDR2 SMNVEV (reference sequence). The CDR3 reads CASTLTSGGAGGELFF. For the CDR3, the DNA is TGTGCCAGCACTCTGACTAGCGGGGGGGCCGGCGGGGAGCTGTTTTTT.

This clone showed up just once. The chain is built from TRBV19 and TRBJ2-7; D possibly corresponds to TRBD1 (5 bases). V was cut by 2 bases and J by 6 bases, with 14 bases left in between. The germline V gene has CDR1 LNHDA and CDR2 SQIVND (reference sequence). The CDR3 is 14 amino acids. This chain's CDR3 is CASSISAGNLEQYF. The CDR3 bases are TGTGCCAGTAGTATATCGGCAGGGAATCTCGAGCAGTACTTC.

The chain couples TRBV27 to TRBJ2-7; D perhaps matches TRBD1 (6 bases). Germline V gene sequence: CDR1 MNHEY, CDR2 SMNVEV (reference sequence). The CDR3 extends over 14 amino acids. The V and J ends lost 6 bases and 2 bases respectively, with 14 bases between them. CDR3 protein: CASSPTGAPYEQYF. The CDR3 bases are TGTGCCAGCAGCCCGACAGGTGCCCCCTACGAGCAGTACTTC.

The rearrangement joins TRBV15 to TRBJ1-3, with 7 positions matching TRBD1. The J segment lost 0 bases and the V segment lost 2 bases, leaving 1 base of the junction unmatched. This CDR3 region has 15 residues. The V gene's germline CDR1 is LNHNV and CDR2 YYDKDF (reference sequence). This CDR3 is CATSRTGVSGNTIYF. DNA for the CDR3: TGTGCCACCAGCAGAACAGGGGTCTCTGGAAACACCATATATTTT. Full variable domain (remainder filled in from reference TRBV15 and TRBJ1-3): DAMVIQNPRYQVTQFGKPVTLSCSQTLNHNVMYWYQQKSSQAPKLLFHYYDKDFNNEADTPDNFQSRRPNTSFCFLDIRSPGLGDTAMYLCATSRTGVSGNTIYFGEGSWLTVV.

This clone was detected only a few times. The V and J genes are TRBV21-1 and TRBJ2-7; the table names TRBD1, a call not compared with the DNA. TRBV21-1 is designated a pseudogene. This CDR3 spans 13 amino acids. CDR3 DNA sequence: TGTGCCGGCAGGACAGGGTCCCCCTTCGAGCAGTACTTC. It is translated as CAGRTGSPFEQYF.

This CDR3 is CASSQGPATSTDTQYF. The CDR3 DNA follows: TGCGCCAGCAGCCAAGGGCCAGCGACGAGCACAGATACGCAGTATTTT. The rearrangement joins TRBV4-1 to TRBJ2-3, with unresolved D. V shed 1 base and J shed 0 bases, with 11 bases lying between them. The CDR3 is 16 amino acids. Germline assignment: CDR1 MGHRA and CDR2 YSYEKL.

The chain employs TRBV7-9 and TRBJ1-6; D is unresolved. Germline CDR1 is SEHNR and CDR2 is FQNEAQ (reference sequence). V was shortened by 5 bases and J by 0 bases, with 17 bases between the two germline ends. CDR3 size: 18 residues. CDR3 sequence (DNA): TGTGCCAGCAGCGTAGAGCGGGGTGGCAGCTCCTATAATTCACCCCTCCACTTT. Its translation is CASSVERGGSSYNSPLHF.

The chain combines TRBV5-6 with TRBJ2-7; D is undetermined. The germline gives CDR1 SGHDT, CDR2 YYEEEE. Deletions cut 1 base from V and 1 base from J, with 6 bases between. This CDR3 spans 13 amino acids. The DNA for the CDR3 is TGTGCCAGCAGCTTGTCGGTGTCCTACGAGCAGTACTTC. This translates into CASSLSVSYEQYF.

This clone was counted once. V and J are TRBV9 and TRBJ2-1, with TRBD2 identical over 11 bases. Germline-derived CDR1 and CDR2 are SGDLS and YYNGEE. J gave up 4 bases and V 0 bases, and 12 bases lay outside the gene matches. CDR3 length: 19 amino acids. The CDR3 DNA is TGTGCCAGCAGCGTAGCCCCTGGCCTGGGACTAGCGGCATACAATGAGCAGTTCTTC. Protein product: CASSVAPGLGLAAYNEQFF.

The CDR3 here is CSGLDRSSYEQYF. CDR3 DNA sequence: TGCAGCGGACTTGACAGGAGCTCCTACGAGCAGTACTTC. This chain joins TRBV29-1 and TRBJ2-7; a possible D gene is TRBD1 (6 bases). Germline CDR1 is SQVTM and CDR2 is ANQGSEA. This CDR3 contains 13 residues. Trimming took 7 bases from V and 0 from J, leaving 13 bases between them.

CDR3 sequence: CASSLLGGADTQYF. The CDR3 nucleotides are TGTGCCAGCAGCTTACTGGGAGGGGCAGATACGCAGTATTTT. The chain couples TRBV7-3 to TRBJ2-3, with 7 bases that match TRBD2. The CDR3 is 14 residues long. Per the germline V gene, CDR1 is SGHTA and CDR2 is FQGTGA. V shed 2 bases and J 4 bases; nucleotides not matched to a gene: 3. The variable domain in full, completed from reference TRBV7-3 and TRBJ2-3, reads GAGVSQTPSNKVTEKGKYVELRCDPISGHTALYWYRQSLGQGPEFLIYFQGTGAADDSGLPNDRFFAVRPEGSVSTLKIQRTERGDSAVYLCASSLLGGADTQYFGPGTRLTVL.

V gene TRBV28 combines with J gene TRBJ2-1; 8 bases line up with TRBD1. Per the germline V gene, CDR1 is MDHEN and CDR2 is SYDVKM. J gave up 3 bases and V 7 bases, and 5 bases lay outside the gene matches. The length of the CDR3 is 14 residues. The CDR3, as DNA: TGTGCCAGCAATCACAGGGGGAACTACAATGAGCAGTTCTTC. Encoded protein: CASNHRGNYNEQFF.

The chain is built from TRBV20-1 and TRBJ2-1; D call uncertain. CDR1 and CDR2 (germline): DFQATT, SNEGSKA (reference sequence). The CDR3 is made up of 10 amino acids. Trimming shortened V by 4 bases and J by 7 bases, and 5 bases separated the two germline ends. CDR3 in DNA: TGCAGTGCTATGGAAAATGAGCAGTTCTTC. Its protein product is CSAMENEQFF.

The chain has TRBV19 and TRBJ2-5, with 10 bases identical to TRBD1. V gave up 3 bases and J gave up 2 bases; unmatched junction bases: 3. Germline assignment: CDR1 LNHDA and CDR2 SQIVND (reference sequence). The CDR3 is 15 amino acids. The CDR3 loop reads CASSILGQGQETQYF. DNA for the CDR3: TGTGCCAGTAGTATCCTGGGACAGGGGCAAGAGACCCAGTACTTC.

This clone was recorded a few times. The junction differs from germline at one of its ends, possibly a read error. V and J are TRBV6-1 and TRBJ2-7; TRBD1 matches 11 bases. The CDR3 runs 13 residues. CDR1 and CDR2 (germline): MNHNS, SASEGT. The CDR3 sequence is CASSLDRGRFSIF. CDR3 bases: TGTGCCAGCAGTTTGGACAGGGGGCGCTTCTCAATTTTC.

This clone was observed a handful of times. V and J are TRBV4-1 and TRBJ2-7; the D gene is possibly TRBD2 (6 bases). Trimming cost V 0 bases and J 4 bases, with 13 bases left between them. This CDR3 has 15 residues. Germline lookup yields CDR1 MGHRA and CDR2 YSYEKL. CDR3 residues: CASSQEVPGVYEQYF. DNA for the CDR3: TGCGCCAGCAGCCAAGAGGTCCCGGGAGTGTACGAGCAGTACTTC.

This chain's CDR3 is CASSQGTAQETQYF. The CDR3 coding sequence is TGTGCCAGCAGCCAGGGGACGGCCCAAGAGACCCAGTACTTC. This chain links TRBV6-5 with TRBJ2-5; D perhaps matches TRBD1 (6 bases). Germline assignment: CDR1 MNHEY and CDR2 SVGAGI. CDR3 length: 14 residues. With 6 bases removed from V and 1 base from J, the gap between germline ends came to 12 bases.

This rearrangement joins TRBV19 to TRBJ2-7; 9 bases are a match to TRBD1. The J segment lost 1 base and the V segment lost 7 bases, leaving 8 bases of the junction unmatched. Germline CDR1 and CDR2: LNHDA and SQIVND (reference sequence). This CDR3 is built from 15 residues. The DNA for the CDR3 is TGTGCCAGTAAAAGGTCGGGGACAGGGTCCTACGAGCAGTACTTC. Translating it yields CASKRSGTGSYEQYF.

This clone was seen a single time. The chain uses TRBV27 and TRBJ2-1; 9 bases agree with TRBD2. Germline trimming cut 2 bases from V and 7 bases from J; bases unmatched to any gene: 9. CDR1 and CDR2 from the germline V gene are MNHEY and SMNVEV (reference sequence). The CDR3 sequence is 16 residues long. In DNA form, the CDR3 reads TGTGCCAGCAGTTTAGGTGGCTTAGCGGGAGATAATGAGCAGTTCTTC. It encodes CASSLGGLAGDNEQFF.

The chain joins TRBV13 to TRBJ2-3; 8 positions agree with TRBD1. J gave up 6 bases and V 2 bases, and 7 bases lay outside the gene matches. The CDR3 runs 15 residues. Per the germline V gene, CDR1 is PRHDT and CDR2 is FYEKMQ (reference sequence). The CDR3 spells CASSLTPGGADTQYF. CDR3 in DNA: TGTGCCAGCAGCTTAACCCCAGGGGGCGCGGATACGCAGTATTTT.

The chain couples TRBV4-2 to TRBJ1-6, with D unclear. Between the trimmed V and J ends, which lost 0 bases and 8 bases, there was a span of 5 bases. The CDR3 contains 13 residues. Per germline, CDR1 LGHNA and CDR2 YNFKEQ. CDR3 residues: CASSQETDSPLHF. CDR3 bases: TGTGCCAGCAGCCAAGAAACCGATTCACCCCTCCACTTT.

This clone was seen a single time. The chain uses TRBV27 and TRBJ2-7; TRBD1 might be the D (6 bases). This CDR3 has 14 residues. V gave up 3 bases and J gave up 0 bases, with 9 bases separating them. Germline V gene data show CDR1 as MNHEY and CDR2 as SMNVEV (reference sequence). This CDR3 reads CASSFRGSSYEQYF. The CDR3 DNA is TGTGCCAGCAGTTTCAGGGGTAGCTCCTACGAGCAGTACTTC.

This CDR3 reads CATSRDRLAGGLNEQFF. The CDR3 region has the DNA TGTGCCACCAGCAGAGATCGACTAGCGGGGGGGCTCAATGAGCAGTTCTTC. This chain connects TRBV15 to TRBJ2-1, with TRBD2 identical over 14 bases. Germline assignment: CDR1 LNHNV and CDR2 YYDKDF (reference sequence). The CDR3 has 17 residues. J lost 6 bases, V lost 0 bases, and 4 bases had no gene match.

The V gene is TRBV19, the J gene TRBJ2-7, with D possibly TRBD1 on 6 matching bases. The CDR3 totals 15 residues. Trimming stripped 1 base from V and 0 bases from J, with 10 bases between. Germline V gene lookup returns CDR1 LNHDA and CDR2 SQIVND (reference sequence). CDR3 amino acids: CASSIAGTTSYEQYF. CDR3 bases: TGTGCCAGTAGTATAGCCGGGACAACCTCCTACGAGCAGTACTTC.